This entry concerns a single TCR beta chain. This clonotype was counted only a few times. The antigen this receptor binds is unknown. No clone much larger than this one lies a single base away; base qualities are absent. CDR1 and CDR2 are drawn from the germline V gene: SGHTA, FQGNSA. The CDR3 sequence holds 15 residues, the cysteine and phenylalanine included. Here the CDR3 DNA is all that survives: 45 bases in frame from base 1. Trimming takes 4 bases from V and 0 bases from J, and the germline ends sit 12 bases apart. Systemically healthy Caucasian individuals from Russia, approximately 39 in total and aged roughly 6 to 100 years, were included as donors. Each donor gave approximately 9.4 milliliters of peripheral blood, drawn into EDTA-treated Vacutainer tubes. Ficoll-Paque density-gradient centrifugation was used to isolate PBMCs, with at least 6.5 million obtained per sample. Trizol reagent was used to extract total RNA from PBMCs, with at least 5.5 micrograms per sample. For every donor, flow cytometry on a PBMC aliquot measured the percentage of naive CD45RAhigh/CD27high T cells.

This sample was taken from a study of blood T cells in healthy people across ages (dated by TCRdb to 2013 to 2016). For context, the study as a whole: In model experiments, template switching captured about one uniquely barcoded TCR beta cDNA molecule for every two T cells. Two additional independent replicas of 1 million unique cDNA reads from the same blood draw were analyzed for two donors (one aged 18 to 30 and one aged 80 or older). Four age groups were formed from the donors: young (average approximately 15 years), middle-aged (roughly 38), aged (under 70) and long-lived (approximately 78). The study measured age-related changes in TCR beta repertoire diversity using deep sequencing normalized with unique cDNA molecular identifiers.

Beyond this particular receptor, the publication reports: Estimates of total diversity from one million sequenced T cells were regarded as lower bounds and underestimates. As age increased, observed TCR beta diversity per million T cells dropped in a roughly linear way, and a significant reduction was already evident by age 40. Because profiling used bulk unsorted PBMCs, naive and antigen-experienced compartments could not be compared conclusively. There was a strong correlation between observed TCR beta diversity and the percentage of naive T cells measured by flow cytometry. The CMV infection status of donors was not known, potentially confounding age-related changes in expanded clonotypes. Compared with the aged group, more naive CD4+ T cells, fewer expanded clones and increased TCR diversity were shown by the long-lived group, suggesting age selection.

Receptor amplification or capture employed 5' RACE. TCRdb shows the sequencer as Illumina HiSeq 2500. A second PCR of roughly 6 to 11 cycles was performed with a sample-barcoded 5' primer and a J-beta primer mix. A template-switch 5' adaptor carrying 12 random nucleotides introduced a unique molecular identifier onto each TCR beta cDNA molecule. At least 2.5 million CDR3-containing paired-end reads were obtained from each sample. The Mint cDNA synthesis kit, primed by a TRBC-specific oligonucleotide, was used to synthesize first-strand cDNA from all RNA. Following uracil-DNA glycosylase treatment, a first 18-cycle PCR with universal primers M1SS and BC2_uni_R was performed on all cDNA. On the authors' methods: For normalization, 1 million high-quality reads were randomly selected from each sample, with every read carrying a distinct molecular identifier. Reads with shared molecular identifiers were discarded instead of being binned into consensus sequences. MiTCR, set to a Q25 quality threshold and the strictest error-elimination algorithm, was used for CDR3 identification, clonotype clustering and error correction. Lower-bound total TCR beta diversity was estimated with a nonparametric unseen species model using Euler transformation. TCRdb reanalyzed the raw reads on its own, using fastp at Q25 for trimming and MiXCR for clone calling, and kept in-frame beta chains. Every distinct CDR3 protein forms one entry, paired with its most common genes and DNA. The V and J calls reflect TCRdb's pipeline rather than the authors' work. For this sample there are more than 900,000 distinct CDR3 sequences; about 27% appear just once. The ten top clones hold more than 8.5% of the sample.

This sample was also put to use in a study of T cells of mothers and their children. The second paper further reports: Donors were nine systemically healthy Caucasian individuals: three mothers and their six children. cDNA synthesis used all of the extracted RNA, with around 1.4 ug of RNA in each 15 ul reaction. In the second PCR, sample barcodes and 2-4 random nucleotides were introduced via the M1S primer. Each mother yielded over 8.5 million TCR beta CDR3 reads and each child 3 million to 3.5 million reads. Thymic selection similarly shapes TCR recombination output in related and unrelated pairs, with minor effect from inherited differences. Related mother-child pairs always showed normalized repertoire overlap that was slightly higher than in unrelated mother-child pairs, though the difference was never significant. No persistent microchimeric T cell clones were detected, at a sensitivity of 80 to 100 clones per million clonotypes. Deep NGS was used in the study to compare the TCR beta repertoires of mothers and children and to look for features that separate related mother-child pairs from unrelated individuals. The mean age was around 42 +/- 4 years for the mothers and roughly 10 +/- 4 years for the children. Libraries were sequenced on Illumina HiSeq 2000 with 100+100 nt paired-end reads after adapter ligation with NEBNext reagents. To prevent cross-contamination, the mother and child libraries were prepared a month apart and were sequenced in separate runs. Between roughly 450,000 and 2,200,000 distinct TCR beta clonotypes were identified per donor. Naive TCR beta clonotypes were estimated from low-frequency clonotypes matched to each donor's FACS-determined naive share, without sorting.

The sample taken for sequencing was blood. Rearrangement joined TRBV7-2 to TRBJ1-2; no D gene call is confident. The clonotype originates from a woman aged 40 to 50 in good health. CDR3 sequence: CASSSYVTANYGYTF. The nucleotides are TGTGCCAGCAGCTCCTATGTGACTGCTAACTATGGCTACACCTTC.